This T cell receptor (beta chain) was sequenced in a study of blood T cell repertoires in COVID-19 (dated by TCRdb to about 2020). The study in broad terms: Collaborator samples came from the United States, Italy and Spain and covered acute and convalescent phases of COVID-19. The material from the prospective study consisted of cDNA or gDNA derived from T cells, B-cell-depleted T cells, or PBMCs. Subjects who had been exposed to COVID-19, were actively infected with it, or had recovered from it provided the deeply sampled blood TCRbeta repertoires that made up the dataset. The repertoires were released in a freely available public database meant as a resource for research on the immune response to SARS-CoV-2. Samples came from the ongoing ImmuneRACE study (first 160 participants) plus 1,254 subjects from 6 global collaborators. A de-identified subject ID, COVID-19 status, age in years and sex were almost always included in the sample metadata. Where HLA class I and class II types were available, the types were taken from metadata supplied by the sample provider, not from assay-based typing. Overall study results and their limits: How much clinical and demographic metadata was included differed by source and by participant, and the metadata was provided uncurated.

TCRbeta CDR3 regions were amplified from genomic DNA using the immunoSEQ Assay, a bias-controlled multiplex PCR. The authors' analysis ran thus. Nucleated cell counts per sample were estimated from amplification of reference gene primers within the assay. To quantify the absolute abundance of each unique TCRbeta CDR3 rearrangement, sequence reads were collapsed and filtered. Productive Simpson clonality was computed per sample as the square root of Simpson's diversity index over productive rearrangements. TCRdb obtained this table from immuneACCESS and retained in-frame rearrangements with V and J assigned. These tables miss some clones; where compared with another copy, unresolved V genes account for less than half of the shortfall, and the remainder is unexplained. D and trimming come from the DNA, and the V and J calls and clone size come from that table. The table for this sample lists some 21,000 clones; more than 80% of them were counted only once. 4.1% of the sample is in the top ten clones.

Concerning this clone: Its antigen is not yet known. Base quality data are lacking; no much larger clone is found one base away.

Collaborating institutions collected whole blood in K2EDTA tubes following their own protocols. For TCRbeta analysis, collaborators shipped samples in one of three forms: frozen whole blood, isolated PBMCs, or DNA extracted from either of those sample types. Including the terminal cysteine and phenylalanine, the CDR3 comprises 14 residues. Kept here is only the CDR3 DNA, which spans 42 bases and is read in frame from base 1. CDR1 and CDR2 are drawn from the germline V gene: MNHEY, SVGAGI. V is clipped by 10 bases and J by 0 bases, and the sequence between their germline boundaries is 15 bases long. The chain is encoded by TRBV6-5 joined to TRBJ1-2; the D gene is possibly TRBD1, with 5 bases matching. Sequenced: peripheral blood. The sequence was collected from a woman in her forties or fifties with active COVID-19. This receptor has the CDR3 CATDRGGANYGYTF. The nucleotide sequence reads as follows: TGTGCCACAGATCGGGGGGGAGCTAACTATGGCTACACCTTC.